Below, one T cell receptor beta chain is given with its context. The antigen is not known. Amplification targeted TCR beta CDR3 regions from RNA transcripts. The TCR CDR3 was amplified in a first-round RT-PCR using the HTBI primer set. TCRdb reanalysed the multiplex PCR reads using MiXCR and keeps one entry per CDR3 protein. This sample has hundreds of thousands of distinct CDR3 sequences, with around 40% found just once. Diagnoses were established using clinical symptoms, serum thyroxine and TRAb, thyroid ultrasound and orbital computed tomography. PBMCs were collected from an approximately 9.3 ml volume of fresh peripheral blood. These data come from a study of T cells in Graves' hyperthyroidism and ophthalmopathy. The germline gives CDR1 SNHLY, CDR2 FYNNEI. J lost 14 bases, V lost 4 bases, and 12 bases had no gene match. The CDR3 consists of 16 residues. Study conclusions and caveats: The majority of expanded thyroid clonotypes above 0.001 also appeared in blood.

Sequenced material: blood. The source is a woman between 40 and 50 years old with Graves' hyperthyroidism. The chain couples TRBV2 to TRBJ1-6; 12 nucleotides match TRBD1. The CDR3, as DNA: TGTGCCAGCAGTGGGGACAGGGGGCAGGGGTCCATAACCCTCCACTTT. This sequence encodes CASSGDRGQGSITLHF.